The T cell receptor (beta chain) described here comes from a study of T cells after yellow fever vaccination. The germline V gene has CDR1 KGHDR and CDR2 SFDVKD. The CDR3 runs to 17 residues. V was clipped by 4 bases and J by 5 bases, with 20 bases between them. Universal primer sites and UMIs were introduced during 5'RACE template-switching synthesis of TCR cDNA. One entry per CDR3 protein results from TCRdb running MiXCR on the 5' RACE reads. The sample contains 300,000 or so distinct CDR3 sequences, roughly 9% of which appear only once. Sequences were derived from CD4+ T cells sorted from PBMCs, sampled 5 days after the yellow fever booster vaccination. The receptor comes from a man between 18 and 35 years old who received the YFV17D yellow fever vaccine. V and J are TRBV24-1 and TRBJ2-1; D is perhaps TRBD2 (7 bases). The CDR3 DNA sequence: TGTGCCACCAGTGACCCGGTAGGGGGGGGCGACCACAATGAGCAGTTCTTC. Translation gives CATSDPVGGGDHNEQFF.